This T cell receptor (beta chain) originates from a study of T-cell reconstitution after alpha-beta-depleted transplantation in children. Study findings and constraints: By about two months after transplant, alpha-beta T cells reportedly arose from several hundred graft clones that had expanded. In some patients, recipient T cells and intrathymic progenitors surviving conditioning explained high day-60 diversity. Newly made T cells mostly supplied T-cell counts and diversity one year after transplant.

Using unique molecular identifiers, the investigators prepared the TCRbeta library. TCRdb ran MiXCR on the PCR reads and lists one entry per CDR3 protein. The sample shows 550,000 to 800,000 distinct CDR3 sequences, roughly 14% of them seen only once. CDR3 length equals 16 residues. V lost 6 bases to trimming and J lost 2 bases; unmatched junction nucleotides: 10. Germline V CDR1 and CDR2: SQVTM, ANQGSEA. This clonotype has more than one count but fewer than ten. Antigen specificity is unknown. The sequencing used PBMCs, collected before TCRalphabeta/CD19-depleted stem cell transplant. This clonotype originated in a girl aged 2-10 years with congenital amegakaryocytic thrombocytopenia, due to receive a stem cell transplant. This sequence joins TRBV29-1 and TRBJ2-3; 11 bases match TRBD2. The CDR3 loop reads CSVDLWTSGYTDTQYF. CDR3 DNA sequence: TGCAGCGTGGACCTGTGGACTAGCGGGTACACAGATACGCAGTATTTT.